The clone carrying this T cell receptor (beta chain) appeared a single time. The CDR3 is 15 residues long. The germline CDR1 and CDR2 sequences are MNHEY and SVGAGI. The germline V and J ends were trimmed by 2 bases and 3 bases, with 10 bases remaining between them. This sample was included in a study of blood T cell repertoires in COVID-19. Background on the study: Sample material is recorded as cDNA or gDNA derived from T cells, B-cell-depleted T cells, or PBMCs.

Method: immunoSEQ multiplex PCR; TCRdb's copy keeps in-frame clones and lacks some. Here the sample spans fewer than 200,000 clones, roughly 80% being singletons. Recovered status applied to Cohort 3 donors who had two consecutive negative PCRs. It also applied to those with clearance or with symptom resolution. Sequencing was performed on PBMCs or T cells enriched from blood (not recorded which). The receptor was isolated from a woman aged 45 to 65 who had recovered from COVID-19. J is TRBJ2-2 and V is TRBV6-5; D remains unclear. The CDR3 region has the DNA TGTGCCAGCAGTTACCTTACAGATTACACCGGGGAGCTGTTTTTT. Encoded protein: CASSYLTDYTGELFF.